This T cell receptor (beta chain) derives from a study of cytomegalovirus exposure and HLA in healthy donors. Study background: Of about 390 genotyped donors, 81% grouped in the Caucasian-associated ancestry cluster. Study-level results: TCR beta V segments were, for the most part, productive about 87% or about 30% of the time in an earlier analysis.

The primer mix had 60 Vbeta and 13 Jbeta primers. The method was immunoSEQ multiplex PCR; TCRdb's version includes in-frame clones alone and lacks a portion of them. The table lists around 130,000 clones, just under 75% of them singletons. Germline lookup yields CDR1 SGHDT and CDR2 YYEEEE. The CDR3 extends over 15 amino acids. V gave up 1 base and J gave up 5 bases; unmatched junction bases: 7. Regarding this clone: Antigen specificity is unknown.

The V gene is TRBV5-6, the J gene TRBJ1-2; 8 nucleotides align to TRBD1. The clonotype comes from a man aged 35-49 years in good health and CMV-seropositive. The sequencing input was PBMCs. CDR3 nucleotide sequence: TGTGCCAGCAGCTTGCGGGGCAGGGGGCATTATGGCTACACCTTC. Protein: CASSLRGRGHYGYTF.